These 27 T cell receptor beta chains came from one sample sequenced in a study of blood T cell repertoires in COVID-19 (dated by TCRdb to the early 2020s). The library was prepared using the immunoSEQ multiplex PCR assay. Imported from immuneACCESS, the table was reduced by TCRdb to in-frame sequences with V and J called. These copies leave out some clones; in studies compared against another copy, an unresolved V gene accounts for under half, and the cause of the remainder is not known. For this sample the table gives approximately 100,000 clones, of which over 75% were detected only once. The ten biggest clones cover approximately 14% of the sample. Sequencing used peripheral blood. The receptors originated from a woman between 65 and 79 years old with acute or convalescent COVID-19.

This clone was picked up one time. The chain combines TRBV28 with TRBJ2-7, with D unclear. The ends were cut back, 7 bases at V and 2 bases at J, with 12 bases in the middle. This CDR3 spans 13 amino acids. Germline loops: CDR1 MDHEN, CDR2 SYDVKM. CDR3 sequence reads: CASTTRPAYEQYV. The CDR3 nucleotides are TGTGCCAGCACCACGAGGCCAGCCTACGAGCAGTACGTC.

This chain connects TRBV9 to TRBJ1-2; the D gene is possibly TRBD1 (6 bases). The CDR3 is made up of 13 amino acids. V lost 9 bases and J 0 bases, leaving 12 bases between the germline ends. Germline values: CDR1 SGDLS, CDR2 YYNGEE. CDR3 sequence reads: CAKTTGTNYGYTF. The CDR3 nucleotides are TGTGCCAAGACGACAGGTACTAACTATGGCTACACCTTC.

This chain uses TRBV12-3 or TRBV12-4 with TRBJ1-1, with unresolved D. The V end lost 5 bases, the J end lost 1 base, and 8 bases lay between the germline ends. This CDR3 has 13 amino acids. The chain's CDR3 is CASSPAGNTEAFF. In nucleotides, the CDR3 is TGTGCCAGCAGTCCCGCCGGGAACACTGAAGCTTTCTTT.

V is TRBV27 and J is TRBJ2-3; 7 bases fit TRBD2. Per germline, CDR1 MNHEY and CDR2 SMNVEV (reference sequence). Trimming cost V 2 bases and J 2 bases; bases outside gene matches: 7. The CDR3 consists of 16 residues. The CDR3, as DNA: TGTGCCAGCAGTTTACAGCGGGGACCCTCCACAGATACGCAGTATTTT. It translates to CASSLQRGPSTDTQYF.

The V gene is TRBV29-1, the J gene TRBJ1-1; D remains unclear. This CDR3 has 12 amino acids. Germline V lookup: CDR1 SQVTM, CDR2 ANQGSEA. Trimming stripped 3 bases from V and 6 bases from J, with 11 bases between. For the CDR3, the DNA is TGCAGCGTTGACGAGGATACTGCTGAAGCTTTCTTT. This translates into CSVDEDTAEAFF.

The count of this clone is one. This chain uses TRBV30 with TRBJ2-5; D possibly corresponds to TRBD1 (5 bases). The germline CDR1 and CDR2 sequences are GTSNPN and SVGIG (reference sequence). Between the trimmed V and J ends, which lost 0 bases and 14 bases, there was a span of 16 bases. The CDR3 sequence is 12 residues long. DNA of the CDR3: TGTGCCTGGAGTGTACTTGGGGCGCGGAACTACTTC. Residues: CAWSVLGARNYF.

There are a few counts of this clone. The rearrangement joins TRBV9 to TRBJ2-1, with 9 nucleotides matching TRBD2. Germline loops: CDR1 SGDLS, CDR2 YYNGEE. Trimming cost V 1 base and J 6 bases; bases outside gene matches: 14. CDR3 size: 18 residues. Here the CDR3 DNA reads TGTGCCAGCAGCGTAACCGACCTAGCGGGAATTCGGTTCAATGAGCAGTTCTTC. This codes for CASSVTDLAGIRFNEQFF.

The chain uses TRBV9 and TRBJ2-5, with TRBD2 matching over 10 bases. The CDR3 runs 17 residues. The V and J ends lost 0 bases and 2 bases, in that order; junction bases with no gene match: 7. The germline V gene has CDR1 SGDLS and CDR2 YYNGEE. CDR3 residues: CASSVGASGRNQETQYF. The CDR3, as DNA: TGTGCCAGCAGCGTAGGGGCTAGCGGGAGAAATCAAGAGACCCAGTACTTC.

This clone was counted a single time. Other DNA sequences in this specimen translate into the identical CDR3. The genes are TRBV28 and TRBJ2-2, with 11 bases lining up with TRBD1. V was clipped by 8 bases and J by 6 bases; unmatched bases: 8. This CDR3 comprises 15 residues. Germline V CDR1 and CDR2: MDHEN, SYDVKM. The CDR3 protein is CASSPPGQGAGELFF. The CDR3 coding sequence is TGTGCCAGCTCCCCTCCGGGACAGGGGGCCGGGGAGCTGTTTTTT.

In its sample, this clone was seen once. CDR3 loop: CASSQQGGPFEQYV. The CDR3 bases are TGTGCCAGCAGTCAACAGGGGGGGCCTTTCGAGCAGTACGTC. The V gene is TRBV28, the J gene TRBJ2-7, with D possibly matching TRBD1 (8 bases). The CDR3 covers 14 residues. CDR1 MDHEN and CDR2 SYDVKM come from the germline V gene. V lost 5 bases and J 6 bases, leaving 17 bases between the germline ends.

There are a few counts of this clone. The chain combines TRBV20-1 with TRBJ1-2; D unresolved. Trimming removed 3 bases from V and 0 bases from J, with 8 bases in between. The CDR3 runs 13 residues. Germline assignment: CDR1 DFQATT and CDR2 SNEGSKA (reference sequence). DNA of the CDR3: TGCAGTGCTAGTGGCAGCGCTAACTATGGCTACACCTTC. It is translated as CSASGSANYGYTF.

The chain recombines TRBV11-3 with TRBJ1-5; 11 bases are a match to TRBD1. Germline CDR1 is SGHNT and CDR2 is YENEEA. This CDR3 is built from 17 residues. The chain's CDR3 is CARGQGALFGSNQPQHF. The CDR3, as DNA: TGTGCTCGAGGACAGGGGGCTCTGTTTGGAAGCAATCAGCCCCAGCATTTT.

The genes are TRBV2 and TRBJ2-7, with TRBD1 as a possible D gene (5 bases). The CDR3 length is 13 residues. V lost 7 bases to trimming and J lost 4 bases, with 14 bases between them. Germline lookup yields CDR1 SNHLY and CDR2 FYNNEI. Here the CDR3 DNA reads TGTGCCAGCAACTTATTAGGGGCGTACGAGCAGTACGTC. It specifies CASNLLGAYEQYV.

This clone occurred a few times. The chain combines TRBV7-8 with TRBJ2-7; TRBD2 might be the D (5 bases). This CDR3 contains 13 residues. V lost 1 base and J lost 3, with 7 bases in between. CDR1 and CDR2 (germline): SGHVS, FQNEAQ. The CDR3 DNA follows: TGTGCCAGCAGCTTAGAACTAGTCTACGAGCAGTACGTC. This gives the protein CASSLELVYEQYV.

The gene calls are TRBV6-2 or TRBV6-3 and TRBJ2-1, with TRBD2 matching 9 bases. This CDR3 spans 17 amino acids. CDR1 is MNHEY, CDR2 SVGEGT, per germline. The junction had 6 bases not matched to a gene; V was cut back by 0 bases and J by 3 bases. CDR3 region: CASSYSPPSGIYNEQFF. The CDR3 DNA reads TGTGCCAGCAGTTACTCCCCTCCTAGCGGGATCTACAATGAGCAGTTCTTC.

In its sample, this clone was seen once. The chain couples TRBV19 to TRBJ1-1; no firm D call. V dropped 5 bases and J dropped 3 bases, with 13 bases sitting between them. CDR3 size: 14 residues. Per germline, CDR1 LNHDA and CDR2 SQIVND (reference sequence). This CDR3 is CASSWAGRYTEAFF. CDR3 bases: TGTGCCAGTAGTTGGGCCGGGAGGTACACTGAAGCTTTCTTT.

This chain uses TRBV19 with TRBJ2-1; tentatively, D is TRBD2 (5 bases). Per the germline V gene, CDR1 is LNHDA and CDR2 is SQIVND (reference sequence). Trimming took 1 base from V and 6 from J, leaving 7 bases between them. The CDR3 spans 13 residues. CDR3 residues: CASSIAEGNEQFF. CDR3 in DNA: TGTGCCAGTAGTATAGCCGAGGGCAATGAGCAGTTCTTC.

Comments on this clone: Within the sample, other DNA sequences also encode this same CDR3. In DNA, the CDR3 is TGTGCCAGCAGCTTAGGAGCGCTTACGGGTTACACCTTC. Protein sequence: CASSLGALTGYTF. J is TRBJ1-2 and V is TRBV11-2; D not resolved. CDR1 is SGHAT and CDR2 is FQNNGV in the germline V gene. The CDR3 consists of 13 residues. Trimming removed 1 base from V and 11 bases from J, with 14 bases in between.

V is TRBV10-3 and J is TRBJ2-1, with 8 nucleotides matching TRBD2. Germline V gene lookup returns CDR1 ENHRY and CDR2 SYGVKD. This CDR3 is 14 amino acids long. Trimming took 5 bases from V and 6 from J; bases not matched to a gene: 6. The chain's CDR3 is CAISTGLETNEQFF. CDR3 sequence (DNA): TGTGCCATCAGTACGGGACTAGAGACCAATGAGCAGTTCTTC.

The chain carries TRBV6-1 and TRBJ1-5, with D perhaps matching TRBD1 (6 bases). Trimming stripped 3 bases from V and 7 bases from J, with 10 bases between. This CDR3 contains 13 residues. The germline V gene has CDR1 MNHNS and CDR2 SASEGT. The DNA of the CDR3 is TGTGCCAGCAGTGAGGGGGCCTTCCAGCCCCAGCATTTT. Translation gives CASSEGAFQPQHF.

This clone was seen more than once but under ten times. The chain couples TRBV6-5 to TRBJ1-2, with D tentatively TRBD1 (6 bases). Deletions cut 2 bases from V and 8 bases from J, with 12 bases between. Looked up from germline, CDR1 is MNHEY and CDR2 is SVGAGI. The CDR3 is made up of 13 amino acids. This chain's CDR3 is CASSYGGGRGYTF. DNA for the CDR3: TGTGCCAGCAGTTACGGGGGGGGCAGGGGCTACACCTTC.

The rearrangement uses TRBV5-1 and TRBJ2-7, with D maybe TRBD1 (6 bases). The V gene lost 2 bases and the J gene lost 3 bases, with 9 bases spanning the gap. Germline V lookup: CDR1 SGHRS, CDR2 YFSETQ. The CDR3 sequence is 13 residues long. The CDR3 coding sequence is TGCGCCAGCAGCTTACAAGGGGGCTACGAGCAGTACGTC. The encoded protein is CASSLQGGYEQYV.

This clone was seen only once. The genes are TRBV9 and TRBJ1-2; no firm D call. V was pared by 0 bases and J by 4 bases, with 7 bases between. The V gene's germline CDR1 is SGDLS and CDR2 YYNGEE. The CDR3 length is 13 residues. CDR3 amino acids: CASSVVEGYGYTF. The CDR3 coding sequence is TGTGCCAGCAGCGTAGTGGAGGGCTATGGCTACACCTTC.

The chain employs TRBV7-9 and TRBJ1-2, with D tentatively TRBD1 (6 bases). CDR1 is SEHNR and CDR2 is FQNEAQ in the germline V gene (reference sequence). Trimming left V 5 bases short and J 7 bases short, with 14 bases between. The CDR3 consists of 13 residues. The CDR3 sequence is CASSLDRFFGYTF. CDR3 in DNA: TGTGCCAGCAGCCTCGACAGGTTTTTTGGCTACACCTTC.

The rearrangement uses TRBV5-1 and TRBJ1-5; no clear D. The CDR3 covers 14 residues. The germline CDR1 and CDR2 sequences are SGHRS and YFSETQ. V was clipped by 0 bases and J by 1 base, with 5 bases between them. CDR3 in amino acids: CASSLGVSNQPQHF. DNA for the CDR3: TGCGCCAGCAGCTTGGGAGTGAGCAATCAGCCCCAGCATTTT.

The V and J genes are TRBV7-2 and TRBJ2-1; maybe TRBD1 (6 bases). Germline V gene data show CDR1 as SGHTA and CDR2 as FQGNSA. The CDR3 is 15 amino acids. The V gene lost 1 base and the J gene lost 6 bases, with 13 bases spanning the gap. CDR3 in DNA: TGTGCCAGCAGCTTAGTAGGGGGACGGGGCAATGAGCAGTTCTTC. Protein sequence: CASSLVGGRGNEQFF. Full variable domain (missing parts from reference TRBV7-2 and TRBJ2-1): GAGVSQSPSNKVTEKGKDVELRCDPISGHTALYWYRQSLGQGLEFLIYFQGNSAPDKSGLPSDRFSAERTGGSVSTLTIQRTQQEDSAVYLCASSLVGGRGNEQFFGPGTRLTVL.

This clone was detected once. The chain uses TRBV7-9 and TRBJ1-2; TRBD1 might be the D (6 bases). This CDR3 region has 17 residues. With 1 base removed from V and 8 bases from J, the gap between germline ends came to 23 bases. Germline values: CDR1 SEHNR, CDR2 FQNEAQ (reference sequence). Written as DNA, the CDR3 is TGTGCCAGCAGCTTAGGCTTGTCGACCGGCGGGGGGCGAGGCTACACCTTC. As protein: CASSLGLSTGGGRGYTF.